The rows below give T cell receptor beta chains drawn from one sample of a study of blood T cell repertoires in COVID-19. The assay was immunoSEQ multiplex PCR, and TCRdb's table has in-frame clones only and misses some. The table includes about 140,000 clones, 70% to 85% detected once. Sequencing was done on a sample of peripheral blood. All receptors derive from a human donor in a cohort sampled during active COVID-19. Each CDR3 is given with its conserved first and last residue. Fields, in order: CDR3 DNA, CDR3 protein, V gene, J gene, D gene, clone size. D genes are given only for firm matches. The size of a clone is reported for some rows only, either as once, few or many, or as a class for expanded clones.

CDR3 DNA: TGCAGTGCTAGTCCTGCTAACTATGGCTACACCTTC
CDR3 protein: CSASPANYGYTF
V gene: TRBV20-1
J gene: TRBJ1-2
D gene: -
clone size: -

CDR3 DNA: TGTGCCAGTAGACCAGGGGGCGAGATATGGAACTATGGCTACACCTTC
CDR3 protein: CASRPGGEIWNYGYTF
V gene: TRBV19
J gene: TRBJ1-2
D gene: TRBD1
clone size: -

CDR3 DNA: TGTGCCTGTGGCGGGGGGGACACGCAGTATTTT
CDR3 protein: CACGGGDTQYF
V gene: TRBV24-1
J gene: TRBJ2-3
D gene: TRBD2
clone size: -

CDR3 DNA: TGTGCCAGCAGCTTGGGGCAGGGCCCAGATACGCAGTATTTT
CDR3 protein: CASSLGQGPDTQYF
V gene: TRBV5-8
J gene: TRBJ2-3
D gene: -
clone size: few

CDR3 DNA: TGTGCAGCAGCGAGAAACAATGAGCAGTTCTTC
CDR3 protein: CAAARNNEQFF
V gene: TRBV3-1/TRBV3-2
J gene: TRBJ2-1
D gene: -
clone size: -

CDR3 DNA: TGTGCCAGCCGGACAAGTCTTAACTATGGCTACACCTTC
CDR3 protein: CASRTSLNYGYTF
V gene: TRBV28
J gene: TRBJ1-2
D gene: -
clone size: -

CDR3 DNA: TGTGCCAGCAGCGCAACTAGCGGGGGGGCCCCGAATGAGCAGTTCTTC
CDR3 protein: CASSATSGGAPNEQFF
V gene: TRBV9
J gene: TRBJ2-1
D gene: TRBD2
clone size: -

CDR3 DNA: TGCGCCAGCAGCTTGCTGGGGGCTGAAGCTAACTATGGCTACACCTTC
CDR3 protein: CASSLLGAEANYGYTF
V gene: TRBV5-1
J gene: TRBJ1-2
D gene: -
clone size: -

CDR3 DNA: TGTGCCAGCACCCAAGGGAGAGATCAGCCCCAGCATTTT
CDR3 protein: CASTQGRDQPQHF
V gene: TRBV5-6
J gene: TRBJ1-5
D gene: -
clone size: few

CDR3 DNA: TGCGCCAGCAGTCAAGGGACAGATTATAGCAATCAGCCCCAGCATTTT
CDR3 protein: CASSQGTDYSNQPQHF
V gene: TRBV23-1
J gene: TRBJ1-5
D gene: TRBD1
clone size: -

CDR3 DNA: TGCGCCAGCAGCCAGCTCCGGGGGACCCAAGAGACCCAGTACTTC
CDR3 protein: CASSQLRGTQETQYF
V gene: TRBV4-1
J gene: TRBJ2-5
D gene: -
clone size: -

CDR3 DNA: TGCGCCAGCAGCCCCGGACAGGGGGCGGTTGGAGGCTACACCTTC
CDR3 protein: CASSPGQGAVGGYTF
V gene: TRBV5-1
J gene: TRBJ1-2
D gene: TRBD1
clone size: -

CDR3 DNA: TGTGCCAGCAGTTTAGGGGGACAGGGGTCCTACGAGCAGTACTTC
CDR3 protein: CASSLGGQGSYEQYF
V gene: TRBV28
J gene: TRBJ2-7
D gene: TRBD1
clone size: -

CDR3 DNA: TGTGCCAGCAGCTTGGCCGGGATCCCGCCCTCACCCCTCCACTTT
CDR3 protein: CASSLAGIPPSPLHF
V gene: TRBV5-6
J gene: TRBJ1-6
D gene: -
clone size: once

CDR3 DNA: TGTGCCAGCAGCTCCCGGGGGGGACTAGGTGGTGAGCAGTTCTTC
CDR3 protein: CASSSRGGLGGEQFF
V gene: TRBV7-2
J gene: TRBJ2-1
D gene: TRBD2
clone size: -

CDR3 DNA: TGTGCCACCAGTGATGGGACTTCATACAATGAGCAGTTCTTC
CDR3 protein: CATSDGTSYNEQFF
V gene: TRBV24-1
J gene: TRBJ2-1
D gene: -
clone size: -

CDR3 DNA: TGTGCCACCAGCCTTGACAGGGGTTATGGCTACACCTTC
CDR3 protein: CATSLDRGYGYTF
V gene: TRBV7-9
J gene: TRBJ1-2
D gene: TRBD1
clone size: -

CDR3 DNA: TGTGCCAGCAGCTTGGAGGGGATGAACACTGAAGCTTTCTTT
CDR3 protein: CASSLEGMNTEAFF
V gene: TRBV5-5
J gene: TRBJ1-1
D gene: -
clone size: -

CDR3 DNA: TGTGCCAGCAGCCAGACTAGCGGGGCAGATACGCAGTATTTT
CDR3 protein: CASSQTSGADTQYF
V gene: TRBV11-2
J gene: TRBJ2-3
D gene: TRBD2
clone size: -

CDR3 DNA: TGTGCCAGCAGCCCACGACAGGGGCGGGCAATCTCTGGGGCCAACGTCCTGACTTTC
CDR3 protein: CASSPRQGRAISGANVLTF
V gene: TRBV14
J gene: TRBJ2-6
D gene: TRBD1
clone size: -

CDR3 DNA: TGTGCCAGCAGCTTGGGTCACCGAGAGGGCAAATCTGAAGCTTTCTTT
CDR3 protein: CASSLGHREGKSEAFF
V gene: TRBV5-4
J gene: TRBJ1-1
D gene: -
clone size: -

CDR3 DNA: TGTGCCAGCTCACTCCCGGGACAGCTAAAAAACATTCAGTACTTC
CDR3 protein: CASSLPGQLKNIQYF
V gene: TRBV18
J gene: TRBJ2-4
D gene: TRBD1
clone size: once